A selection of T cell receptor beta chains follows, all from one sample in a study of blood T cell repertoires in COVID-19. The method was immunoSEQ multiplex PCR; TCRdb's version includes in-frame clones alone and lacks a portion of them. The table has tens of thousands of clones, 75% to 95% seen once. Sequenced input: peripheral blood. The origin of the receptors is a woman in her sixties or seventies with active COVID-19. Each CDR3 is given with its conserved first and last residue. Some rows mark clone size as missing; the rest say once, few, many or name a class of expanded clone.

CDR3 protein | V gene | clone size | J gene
CATSGLAKNIQYF | TRBV28 | . | TRBJ2-4
CASNRMAGDEQYF | TRBV12-3/TRBV12-4 | . | TRBJ2-7
CASSLDGSQGYQPQHF | TRBV28 | . | TRBJ1-5
CASSVEGISGNTIYF | TRBV9 | . | TRBJ1-3
CASSFGGYEQYF | TRBV5-1 | . | TRBJ2-7
CASSLLLAGGSEQYF | TRBV6-5 | . | TRBJ2-7
CASKVGQSSYEQYF | TRBV2 | . | TRBJ2-7
CASSDRSTDTQYF | TRBV18 | . | TRBJ2-3
CASSQGATDQNIQYF | TRBV4-2 | . | TRBJ2-4
CASSISGASSYNEQFF | TRBV19 | . | TRBJ2-1
CASRRRTSGSSYEQYF | TRBV28 | . | TRBJ2-7
CASSLGVPYQPQHF | TRBV5-1 | . | TRBJ1-5
CASSPWGSGVDTQYF | TRBV5-6 | few | TRBJ2-3
CASSVGSSGNQETQYF | TRBV9 | . | TRBJ2-5
CASSEVRGGHYEQYF | TRBV7-9 | . | TRBJ2-7
CASSGTGGYEQYF | TRBV5-4 | . | TRBJ2-7
CASSLDRRSSGANVLTF | TRBV5-1 | . | TRBJ2-6
CASSLGLAGVRKQFF | TRBV19 | . | TRBJ2-1
CASSLQFTDTTQYF | TRBV7-2 | . | TRBJ2-3
CASSFFGQPNTEAFF | TRBV28 | . | TRBJ1-1
CASSLDGAGGQETQYF | TRBV11-3 | . | TRBJ2-5
CASSHGGQGETQYF | TRBV4-2 | . | TRBJ2-5
CATSGGGSNQPQHF | TRBV24-1 | . | TRBJ1-5
CASSPRPGQSSGANVLTF | TRBV18 | once | TRBJ2-6
CASSPRGGTEAFF | TRBV4-1 | few | TRBJ1-1
CASSPTPRGSLEAFF | TRBV4-1 | . | TRBJ1-1
CASSYQQGSEQFF | TRBV10-1 | . | TRBJ2-1
CATSSFGQGALQETQYF | TRBV15 | . | TRBJ2-5
CASRTQTGGRELFF | TRBV2 | once | TRBJ2-2
CASRWTGGLETQYF | TRBV7-2 | . | TRBJ2-5
CASSRGTSGRAAGELFF | TRBV7-2 | . | TRBJ2-2
CASSSPDRVGNTIYF | TRBV28 | . | TRBJ1-3
CASASSRGPEAFF | TRBV5-4 | . | TRBJ1-1
CASSPPGQGSWQPQHF | TRBV28 | . | TRBJ1-5
CASSQGTAQETQYF | TRBV3-1/TRBV3-2 | once | TRBJ2-5
CASINRRGNLEAFF | TRBV19 | . | TRBJ1-1
CASSLSGGARELFF | TRBV5-6 | once | TRBJ2-2